What follows are 24 T cell receptor beta chains derived from one specimen sequenced in a study of T cells after posttransplantation cyclophosphamide. TCRdb's copy holds only in-frame clones and misses some; the assay was immunoSEQ multiplex PCR. The sample is made up of around 10,000 clones, none counted only once. A marrow graft followed busulfan-fludarabine conditioning, with cyclophosphamide on days +3 and +4. Here the sequenced sample was PBMCs, taken after allogeneic stem cell transplant with posttransplant cyclophosphamide. The receptors come from a female patient aged 40-49 years who received an allogeneic stem cell transplant from a related donor, was CMV-positive, and had no GVHD. Among the T cells, some may be from the graft donor.

This clone was recorded at least ten times. The gene calls are TRBV24-1 and TRBJ2-1; 9 positions agree with TRBD2. Germline lookup yields CDR1 KGHDR and CDR2 SFDVKD. There are 16 residues in the CDR3. V gave up 3 bases and J gave up 1 base; unmatched junction bases: 3. CDR3 in DNA: TGTGCCACCAGTGATCCTAGCGGGGATTCCTACAATGAGCAGTTCTTC. It codes for CATSDPSGDSYNEQFF.

This clone was recorded at least ten times. The chain couples TRBV5-6 to TRBJ1-1; D may be TRBD1 (5 bases). The V gene lost 2 bases and the J gene lost 8 bases, with 19 bases spanning the gap. Per the germline V gene, CDR1 is SGHDT and CDR2 is YYEEEE. This CDR3 contains 15 residues. Here the CDR3 reads CASSFVSTAGAEAFF. CDR3 sequence (DNA): TGTGCCAGCAGCTTCGTCTCGACAGCCGGTGCGGAAGCTTTCTTT.

Many counts were recorded for this clone. V is TRBV5-6 and J is TRBJ1-2; 10 bases line up with TRBD1. CDR3 length equals 13 residues. Trimming removed 7 bases from V and 3 bases from J; junction bases left unmatched: 3. Per the germline V gene, CDR1 is SGHDT and CDR2 is YYEEEE. The CDR3 coding sequence is TGTGCCAGCTTTGGACAGGGGGACTATGGCTACACCTTC. Encoded protein: CASFGQGDYGYTF.

This clone was recorded many times. The V gene is TRBV5-1, the J gene TRBJ2-7, with 9 positions matching TRBD1. CDR3 size: 14 residues. J lost 5 bases, V lost 4 bases, and 7 bases had no gene match. CDR1 and CDR2 (germline): SGHRS, YFSETQ. Written as DNA, the CDR3 is TGCGCCAGCAGCCTACAGGGGGCTATCAACGAGCAGTACTTC. It yields the protein CASSLQGAINEQYF.

This clone was observed at least ten times. One end of the junction is discordant with germline, which a read error may explain. The V gene is TRBV11-3, the J gene TRBJ2-7; D is unresolved. The CDR3 extends over 15 amino acids. Germline V gives CDR1 SGHNT, CDR2 YENEEA. In DNA, the CDR3 is TGTGCCAGCAGCTCCGGTTTCCGAAACTCCCACGAGCAGTACTTC. Encoded protein: CASSSGFRNSHEQYF.

This clone was seen at least ten times. The chain uses TRBV29-1 and TRBJ1-4, with D tentatively TRBD1 (5 bases). The CDR3 extends over 12 amino acids. The V gene lost 4 bases and the J gene lost 8 bases, with 11 bases spanning the gap. Germline V gene data show CDR1 as SQVTM and CDR2 as ANQGSEA. The CDR3 DNA follows: TGCAGCGTTGGGTCAGGGAGGGAAAAACTGTTTTTT. This encodes CSVGSGREKLFF.

This clone was counted at least ten times. CDR3 DNA: TGTGCCAGCAGTCTTAGCGGGGGCGGGGGCAATGAGCAGTTCTTC. This translates into CASSLSGGGGNEQFF. This sequence joins TRBV12-3 or TRBV12-4 and TRBJ2-1, with 9 bases lining up with TRBD2. Unmatched junction bases numbered 8, after V lost 5 bases and J lost 6 bases. The CDR3 totals 15 residues.

At least ten counts were recorded for this clone. The chain combines TRBV5-4 with TRBJ2-7; 8 bases agree with TRBD2. The CDR3 is made up of 17 amino acids. V was clipped by 4 bases and J by 2 bases; unmatched bases: 14. Germline V gives CDR1 SGHNT, CDR2 YYREEE (reference sequence). The CDR3 loop reads CASSPGGLAGYTYEQYF. Written as DNA, the CDR3 is TGTGCCAGCAGCCCGGGTGGATTAGCGGGATATACCTACGAGCAGTACTTC.

This clone was counted at least ten times. The gene calls are TRBV4-1 and TRBJ1-4; 7 bases line up with TRBD1. The CDR3 is 14 residues long. Germline lookup yields CDR1 MGHRA and CDR2 YSYEKL. J gave up 7 bases and V 4 bases, and 6 bases lay outside the gene matches. CDR3 nucleotides: TGCGCCAGCAGCCTGACAGGGAACGTTGAAAAACTGTTTTTT. Its translation is CASSLTGNVEKLFF.

There are many counts of this clone. The chain links TRBV5-4 to TRBJ1-2, with D maybe TRBD1 (5 bases). Germline-derived CDR1 and CDR2 are SGHNT and YYREEE (reference sequence). V lost 5 bases to trimming and J lost 0 bases, with 5 bases between them. This CDR3 spans 12 amino acids. CDR3 DNA: TGTGCCAGCAGGGGGCCTAACTATGGCTACACCTTC. Amino acids: CASRGPNYGYTF.

This clone was observed a handful of times. This rearrangement joins TRBV12-3 or TRBV12-4 to TRBJ2-3, with 10 bases aligning to TRBD2. With V trimmed by 3 bases and J by 0 bases, 6 bases remained unmatched. The CDR3 length is 17 residues. CDR3 loop: CASSFPTSGESTDTQYF. CDR3 nucleotide sequence: TGTGCCAGCAGTTTCCCCACTAGCGGGGAGAGCACAGATACGCAGTATTTT.

The table lists this clone with many counts. The CDR3 reads CASSEWTGEVYEQYF. CDR3 nucleotides: TGTGCCAGCAGTGAATGGACAGGGGAGGTCTACGAGCAGTACTTC. The chain links TRBV25-1 to TRBJ2-7, with 9 bases aligning to TRBD1. Germline V CDR1 and CDR2: MGHDK, SYGVNS. V trimming: 1 base; J trimming: 3 bases; junction bases outside the gene matches: 4. The length of the CDR3 is 15 residues.

This clone was detected ten times or more. The rearrangement uses TRBV6-5 and TRBJ2-7; 7 nucleotides agree with TRBD1. In germline, CDR1 is MNHEY, CDR2 SVGAGI. After removal of 3 bases from V and 3 bases from J, the junction contained 5 bases not matched to a gene. The CDR3 consists of 14 residues. Here the CDR3 DNA reads TGTGCCAGCAGTTATACCGGGACAGACTACGAGCAGTACTTC. Translated, it gives CASSYTGTDYEQYF.

The table lists this clone with many counts. The chain uses TRBV6-5 and TRBJ2-7; D gene unclear. CDR3 length: 13 residues. The V end lost 4 bases, the J end lost 0 bases, and 7 bases lay between the germline ends. Germline V CDR1 and CDR2: MNHEY, SVGAGI. This CDR3 reads CASSLDNSYEQYF. In DNA form, the CDR3 reads TGTGCCAGCAGTTTAGACAACTCCTACGAGCAGTACTTC.

This clone came up many times. The V gene is TRBV7-9, the J gene TRBJ1-1; no firm D call. This CDR3 is 16 amino acids long. Germline CDR1 is SEHNR and CDR2 is FQNEAQ (reference sequence). Trimming stripped 1 base from V and 5 bases from J, with 17 bases between. Here the CDR3 reads CASSLGTQRARTEAFF. Here the CDR3 DNA reads TGTGCCAGCAGCTTAGGGACTCAGAGGGCGAGAACTGAAGCTTTCTTT.

This clone was detected ten times or more. The V gene is TRBV19, the J gene TRBJ1-5; D perhaps matches TRBD1 (6 bases). Deletions cut 4 bases from V and 4 bases from J, with 17 bases between. This CDR3 is 16 amino acids long. Germline CDR1 and CDR2: LNHDA and SQIVND (reference sequence). The CDR3 bases are TGTGCCAGTAGTACCGGTGGGGGGGCAAGAAATCAGCCCCAGCATTTT. Residues: CASSTGGGARNQPQHF.

This clone has a count of ten or more. This rearrangement joins TRBV5-6 to TRBJ1-2; 11 bases are a match to TRBD1. This CDR3 comprises 15 residues. CDR1 and CDR2 (germline): SGHDT, YYEEEE. V lost 3 bases to trimming and J lost 4 bases; unmatched junction nucleotides: 5. DNA for the CDR3: TGTGCCAGCAGCTGGGGGACAGGGGGAGGCTATGGCTACACCTTC. It yields the protein CASSWGTGGGYGYTF.

This clone was observed many times. This chain links TRBV5-1 with TRBJ1-2, with D perhaps TRBD1 (5 bases). Germline loops: CDR1 SGHRS, CDR2 YFSETQ. V was clipped by 0 bases and J by 4 bases, with 13 bases between them. The CDR3 is 15 residues long. CDR3 coding DNA: TGCGCCAGCAGCTTGGCCCCGACAGATAGCTATGGCTACACCTTC. Its protein product is CASSLAPTDSYGYTF. The variable domain in full, completed from reference TRBV5-1 and TRBJ1-2, reads KAGVTQTPRYLIKTRGQQVTLSCSPISGHRSVSWYQQTPGQGLQFLFEYFSETQRNKGNFPGRFSGRQFSNSRSEMNVSTLELGDSALYLCASSLAPTDSYGYTFGSGTRLTVV.

There are many counts of this clone. This chain links TRBV5-8 with TRBJ2-7, with D unresolved. Germline assignment: CDR1 SGHTS and CDR2 YDEGEE. Between the trimmed V and J ends, which lost 4 bases and 3 bases, there was a span of 11 bases. This CDR3 comprises 13 residues. CDR3 nucleotides: TGTGCCAGCAGCCCCGCTGGGCGCTACGAGCAGTACTTC. Encoded protein: CASSPAGRYEQYF.

This clone was counted ten times or more. The chain combines TRBV19 with TRBJ2-7, with D tentatively TRBD1 (5 bases). This CDR3 is built from 13 residues. Looked up from germline, CDR1 is LNHDA and CDR2 is SQIVND (reference sequence). V lost 9 bases to trimming and J lost 2 bases, with 14 bases between them. Here the CDR3 reads CASAQRGTYEQYF. The DNA of the CDR3 is TGTGCCAGCGCCCAAAGGGGTACCTACGAGCAGTACTTC. Combining the CDR3 with reference TRBV19 and TRBJ2-7 gives the whole variable domain DGGITQSPKYLFRKEGQNVTLSCEQNLNHDAMYWYRQDPGQGLRLIYYSQIVNDFQKGDIAEGYSVSREKKESFPLTVTSAQKNPTAFYLCASAQRGTYEQYFGPGTRLTVT.

This clone was recorded many times. The CDR3 sequence is CASSPNTGQGINSPLHF. For the CDR3, the DNA is TGTGCCAGCTCACCGAACACCGGACAGGGAATAAATTCACCCCTCCACTTT. The chain combines TRBV18 with TRBJ1-6; 8 bases are a match to TRBD1. V trimming: 3 bases; J trimming: 7 bases; junction bases outside the gene matches: 11. CDR1 is KGHSH and CDR2 is LQKENI in the germline V gene. The CDR3 is made up of 17 amino acids.

This clone occurred many times. The rearrangement uses TRBV6-5 and TRBJ1-1; TRBD1 matches 9 bases. Germline CDR1 is MNHEY and CDR2 is SVGAGI. The CDR3 consists of 14 residues. The V and J ends lost 8 bases and 1 base, in that order; junction bases with no gene match: 5. CDR3 bases: TGTGCCAGCCGGCGGGGACAGGGGAACACTGAAGCTTTCTTT. This encodes CASRRGQGNTEAFF.

This clone was observed at least ten times. The chain couples TRBV28 to TRBJ1-5; 10 nucleotides align to TRBD1. Germline V gene lookup returns CDR1 MDHEN and CDR2 SYDVKM. CDR3 length: 18 residues. V dropped 5 bases and J dropped 0; count of bases not matched to a gene: 10. The CDR3 region is CASSKRRTGGSSNQPQHF. DNA for the CDR3: TGTGCCAGCAGTAAGCGTCGGACAGGGGGGAGTAGCAATCAGCCCCAGCATTTT.

This clone occurred many times. The chain uses TRBV6-1 and TRBJ1-1; D call uncertain. V shed 2 bases and J shed 0 bases, with 4 bases lying between them. Germline CDR1 and CDR2: MNHNS and SASEGT. The CDR3 length is 13 residues. The CDR3: CASSERVNTEAFF. The DNA for the CDR3 is TGTGCCAGCAGTGAACGGGTGAACACTGAAGCTTTCTTT.